The rows below give T cell receptor beta chains drawn from one sample of a study of T cell responses to AZD1222 COVID-19 vaccine. Clones were sequenced by immunoSEQ multiplex PCR, and TCRdb holds only the in-frame ones, with some missing. The profile shows about 49,000 clones, 65% to 80% of them singletons. The sample was peripheral blood, taken on day 0 of AZD1222 vaccination. The receptors were gathered from an adult in good health. The CDR3 runs from the conserved cysteine through the conserved F or W. The D gene is left open where the match is weak. The size field is filled for only some rows; it gives once, few, many or a size class.

D | J | V | size | DNA | CDR3
TRBD1 | TRBJ1-6 | TRBV5-1 | . | TGCGCCAGCAGCGCAGGGGGCAGGAATTCACCCCTCCACTTT | CASSAGGRNSPLHF
. | TRBJ2-2 | TRBV19 | . | TGTGCCAGTAGCGGTCGGAGGGGGGCTACGTCCACCGGGGAGCTGTTTTTT | CASSGRRGATSTGELFF
. | TRBJ2-3 | TRBV14 | . | TGTGCCAGCAGCCCACTAACCGGGGGTCGCACAGATACGCAGTATTTT | CASSPLTGGRTDTQYF
TRBD1 | TRBJ2-7 | TRBV11-2 | . | TGTGCCAGCAGCCGACAGGGTGACTCCTACGAGCAGTACTTC | CASSRQGDSYEQYF
. | TRBJ2-7 | TRBV27 | . | TGTGCCAGCAGTTTATATGGGTCCGGAAAGCAGTACTTC | CASSLYGSGKQYF
. | TRBJ1-2 | TRBV2 | . | TGTGCCAGCAGTGAAGCAGGCCCGGGCGCCACCTTC | CASSEAGPGATF
TRBD1 | TRBJ2-6 | TRBV19 | . | TGTGCCAGTATCGGGACAGGCCGACCTGGGGCCAACGTCCTGACTTTC | CASIGTGRPGANVLTF
. | TRBJ2-3 | TRBV2 | . | TGTGCCAGCAGTGAATTGTTGGGCCGCCTCACAGATACGCAGTATTTT | CASSELLGRLTDTQYF
TRBD1 | TRBJ1-6 | TRBV3-1/TRBV3-2 | . | TGTGCCAGCAGCCAGACGACAGGGATTGCTAATTCACCCCTCCACTTT | CASSQTTGIANSPLHF
. | TRBJ2-7 | TRBV27 | . | TGTGCCAGCAGTTTAGGAGTTACTTCCTCGGACGAGCAGTACTTC | CASSLGVTSSDEQYF
. | TRBJ2-1 | TRBV15 | . | TGTGCCACCAGCAGAGATGCAGGGACGCCTTTCTACAATGAGCAGTTCTTC | CATSRDAGTPFYNEQFF
. | TRBJ1-2 | TRBV28 | . | TGTGCCAGCAGTTTTGGGGGCTCGGGCTACACCTTC | CASSFGGSGYTF
. | TRBJ2-6 | TRBV19 | . | TGTGCCAGTAGTATACAGGGTCGGGGCTCTGGGGCCAACGTCCTGACTTTC | CASSIQGRGSGANVLTF
. | TRBJ1-1 | TRBV19 | . | TGTGCCAGTAGTCCCGCTGAAGGCCACATGAACACTGAAGCTTTCTTT | CASSPAEGHMNTEAFF
TRBD1 | TRBJ1-2 | TRBV11-2 | . | TGTGCCAGCAGACAAGGGACAGGGGTTGGGGATGGCTACACCTTC | CASRQGTGVGDGYTF
. | TRBJ2-7 | TRBV6-2/TRBV6-3 | . | TGTGCCAGCACTAACTCTGGTGTCAGCTCCTACGAGCAGTACTTC | CASTNSGVSSYEQYF
. | TRBJ2-1 | TRBV29-1 | . | TGCAGCGTAAACGGACCTCTCCACTCCTACAATGAGCAGTTCTTC | CSVNGPLHSYNEQFF
. | TRBJ2-1 | TRBV3-1/TRBV3-2 | . | TGTGCCAGCAGCCAAGATCGGGCTAGCGCGCCCACGGACTACAATGAGCAGTTCTTC | CASSQDRASAPTDYNEQFF
TRBD2 | TRBJ2-3 | TRBV5-1 | . | TGCGCCAGCAGCTTGGGGCGGGGGGGCACAGATACGCAGTATTTT | CASSLGRGGTDTQYF
TRBD1 | TRBJ1-1 | TRBV11-2 | few | TGTGCCAGCAGCTTCCTTGTAGGGGGCACGGCTGAAGCTTTCTTT | CASSFLVGGTAEAFF
TRBD2 | TRBJ2-1 | TRBV10-2 | . | TGCGCCAGCAGTGAGGGGGCGGGAGGTGCCAGTAGGAATGAGCAGTTCTTC | CASSEGAGGASRNEQFF
. | TRBJ1-6 | TRBV7-8 | once | TGTGCCAGCAGCGTATTCAGGGTACCGGCCCTTAATTCACCCCTCCACTTT | CASSVFRVPALNSPLHF
TRBD2 | TRBJ2-5 | TRBV10-2 | . | TGCGCCAGCACCCCGGGGGGTGGAGAGACCCAGTACTTC | CASTPGGGETQYF
. | TRBJ1-2 | TRBV5-4 | once | TGTGCCAGCAGCGTGTTAGCTAACTATGGCTACACCTTC | CASSVLANYGYTF
TRBD2 | TRBJ2-5 | TRBV6-2/TRBV6-3 | few | TGTGCCAGCAGTGGGGGACTAGCGGGCTCGGAGACCCAGTACTTC | CASSGGLAGSETQYF
. | TRBJ2-1 | TRBV10-2 | . | TGCGCCAGCAGTGTGACAACAGCAAACTACAATGAGCAGTTCTTC | CASSVTTANYNEQFF
. | TRBJ2-5 | TRBV7-3 | . | TGTGCCAGCAGCCGCGTCGGCGGGGCTAAAGAGACCCAGTACTTC | CASSRVGGAKETQYF
. | TRBJ1-1 | TRBV19 | . | TGTGCCAGTATCCCACGGGGGCACACTGAAGCTTTCTTT | CASIPRGHTEAFF
. | TRBJ1-5 | TRBV5-5 | . | TGTGCCAGCAGCTTGGACAGCAATCAGCCCCAGCATTTT | CASSLDSNQPQHF
TRBD1 | TRBJ1-2 | TRBV18 | . | TGTGCCAGCTCACCGCAGGGACAGGGAGAGGGCTACACCTTC | CASSPQGQGEGYTF
. | TRBJ1-4 | TRBV6-2/TRBV6-3 | . | TGTGCCAGCAGTTACACCCCCGAAGGAAAACTGTTTTTT | CASSYTPEGKLFF